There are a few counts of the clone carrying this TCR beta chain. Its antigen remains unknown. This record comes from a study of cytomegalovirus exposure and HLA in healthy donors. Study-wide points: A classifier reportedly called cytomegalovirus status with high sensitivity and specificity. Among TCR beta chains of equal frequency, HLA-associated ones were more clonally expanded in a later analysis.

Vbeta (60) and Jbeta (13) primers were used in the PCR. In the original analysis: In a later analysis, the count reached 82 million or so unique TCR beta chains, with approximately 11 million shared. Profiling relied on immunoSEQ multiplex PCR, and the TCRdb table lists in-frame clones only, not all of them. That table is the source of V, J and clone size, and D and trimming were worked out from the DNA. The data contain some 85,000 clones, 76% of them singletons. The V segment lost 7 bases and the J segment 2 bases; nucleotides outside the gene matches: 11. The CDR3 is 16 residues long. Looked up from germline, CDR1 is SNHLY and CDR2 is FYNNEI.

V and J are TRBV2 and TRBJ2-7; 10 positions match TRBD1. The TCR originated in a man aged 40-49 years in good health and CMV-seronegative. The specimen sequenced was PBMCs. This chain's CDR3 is CASNVDRDRGPYEQYF. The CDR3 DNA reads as TGTGCCAGCAATGTAGACCGGGACAGGGGTCCCTACGAGCAGTACTTC. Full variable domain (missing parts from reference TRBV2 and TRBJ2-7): EPEVTQTPSHQVTQMGQEVILRCVPISNHLYFYWYRQILGQKVEFLVSFYNNEISEKSEIFDDQFSVERPDGSNFTLKIRSTKLEDSAMYFCASNVDRDRGPYEQYFGPGTRLTVT.